This TCR beta chain is from a study of persistence of HIV-infected CD4 T cells. Nonspecific anti-CD3/anti-CD28 bead stimulation represents the broad CD4+ T cell repertoire. Sorting selected CD4+ T cells upregulating both CD40 ligand and CD69. The immunoSEQ assay was version 4, run in survey mode. Each sample used up to about 1 ug genomic DNA diluted to around 10 ng/uL. Profiling relied on immunoSEQ multiplex PCR, and the TCRdb table lists in-frame clones only, not all of them. The data show fewer than 50,000 clones, 90% to 95% seen once. This clone has a single count. Its antigen remains unknown. The CDR3 is 16 amino acids. The V segment lost 1 base and the J segment 4 bases; nucleotides outside the gene matches: 8. Germline assignment: CDR1 KGHSH and CDR2 LQKENI.

The source is an adult man with HIV who was CMV-seropositive. The sequences come from CD4+ T cells sorted from PBMCs after approximately 20-hour stimulation, collected from a patient who received antiretroviral therapy. This chain uses TRBV18 with TRBJ2-7; TRBD2 matches 9 bases. The CDR3 sequence is CASSPRWAGGQYEQYF. CDR3 bases: TGTGCCAGCTCACCACGGTGGGCGGGGGGGCAGTACGAGCAGTACTTC.